This TCR beta chain emerged from a study of T-cell memory formation after mild COVID-19. TCRdb re-called the 5' RACE reads with MiXCR, one entry per CDR3 protein. There are about 340,000 distinct CDR3 sequences in the sample; 10% to 15% occur only once, and about 20% lies in the top ten. With 0 bases removed from V and 16 bases from J, the gap between germline ends came to 16 bases. Germline loops: CDR1 MNHEY, CDR2 SVGAGI. This CDR3 has 14 amino acids. This clonotype was observed a handful of times. The sequenced material came from PBMCs or a T cell subset sorted from them (not recorded which). The sequence was collected from a man aged 18 to 29 who had mild COVID-19 (a few samples of this study predate the infection). Cell type and time point are not known. The chain is built from TRBV6-5 and TRBJ1-6, with D uncertain. CDR3 sequence reads: CASSYSNFGFQLHF. As DNA, the CDR3 is TGTGCCAGCAGTTACTCGAATTTCGGGTTTCAGCTCCACTTT.